The next 3 T cell receptor beta chains were all read from a single sample in a study of OX40 agonist ivuxolimab in advanced cancers. Clones were read by immunoSEQ multiplex PCR, and TCRdb kept only the in-frame ones, dropping some. Of about 64,000 clones detected, around 84% appear once; the ten largest clones hold 3%. Material: CD4+ or CD8+ T cells sorted from blood, obtained in a trial of the OX40 agonist ivuxolimab. These receptors originate from an adult with an advanced solid tumor such as melanoma, head and neck, liver or kidney cancer.

This chain joins TRBV5-1 and TRBJ1-2, with a possible D match to TRBD1 (6 bases). Trimming cost V 4 bases and J 4 bases, with 14 bases left between them. The CDR3 sequence is 14 residues long. In germline, CDR1 is SGHRS, CDR2 YFSETQ. CDR3 DNA sequence: TGCGCCAGCAGCACCTTAGGGGGGCCCTATGGCTACACCTTC. Amino acids: CASSTLGGPYGYTF.

This chain uses TRBV7-8 with TRBJ2-7, with 7 nucleotides matching TRBD2. From germline, CDR1 is SGHVS and CDR2 FQNEAQ. The CDR3 contains 14 residues. After removal of 5 bases from V and 4 bases from J, the junction contained 8 bases not matched to a gene. CDR3 residues: CASSPTSSGYEQYF. CDR3 DNA: TGTGCCAGCAGCCCGACTAGCTCGGGGTACGAGCAGTACTTC. The full variable domain, its missing parts supplied by reference TRBV7-8 and TRBJ2-7, is GAGVSQSPRYKVAKRGQDVALRCDPISGHVSLFWYQQALGQGPEFLTYFQNEAQLDKSGLPSDRFFAERPEGSVSTLKIQRTQQEDSAVYLCASSPTSSGYEQYFGPGTRLTVT.

The gene calls are TRBV6-1 and TRBJ1-1; D remains ambiguous. V was clipped by 1 base and J by 8 bases, with 8 bases between them. The germline CDR1 and CDR2 sequences are MNHNS and SASEGT. The CDR3 is made up of 12 amino acids. The CDR3, as DNA: TGTGCCAGCAGTGAAGTTATAGTCGAAGCTTTCTTT. As protein: CASSEVIVEAFF.